These T cell receptor beta chains were read from a single sample in a study of PD-1 blockade in classical Hodgkin lymphoma. TCRdb's copy holds only in-frame clones and misses some; the assay was immunoSEQ multiplex PCR. The sample carries roughly 32,000 clones, around nine tenths recorded once. Sequences were derived from CD4+ T cells from blood, sampled before the fourth cycle of nivolumab. The receptors derive from a human donor with classical Hodgkin lymphoma. Both conserved end residues are part of each CDR3. Each record gives: clone size, D gene, J gene, V gene, CDR3 protein, CDR3 DNA. A D gene is named only where the DNA matches it firmly. For some rows the clone size is stated as once, few or many, or as a class when expanded; others skip it.

clone_size: once; d_call: .; j_call: TRBJ1-3; v_call: TRBV5-1; cdr3_aa: CASSLLGQSGNTIYF; cdr3_nt: TGCGCCAGCAGCCTACTCGGACAGTCTGGAAACACCATATATTTT
clone_size: .; d_call: .; j_call: TRBJ1-1; v_call: TRBV11-2; cdr3_aa: CASGREGNMNTEAFF; cdr3_nt: TGTGCCAGCGGTAGGGAGGGTAACATGAACACTGAAGCTTTCTTT
clone_size: few; d_call: .; j_call: TRBJ2-7; v_call: TRBV10-1; cdr3_aa: CASSGRDIAPYEQYF; cdr3_nt: TGCGCCAGCAGTGGCCGGGACATTGCCCCCTACGAGCAGTACTTC
clone_size: .; d_call: .; j_call: TRBJ2-4; v_call: TRBV9; cdr3_aa: CASSVDPHGGAKNIQYF; cdr3_nt: TGTGCCAGCAGCGTAGATCCCCACGGGGGAGCCAAAAACATTCAGTACTTC
clone_size: .; d_call: TRBD1; j_call: TRBJ2-1; v_call: TRBV28; cdr3_aa: CASRTGGPGEQFF; cdr3_nt: TGTGCCAGCAGAACAGGGGGACCCGGGGAGCAGTTCTTC
clone_size: few; d_call: .; j_call: TRBJ1-2; v_call: TRBV7-8; cdr3_aa: CASSLSSPAYGYTF; cdr3_nt: TGTGCCAGCAGCTTATCTTCTCCGGCTTATGGCTACACCTTC
clone_size: .; d_call: TRBD2; j_call: TRBJ2-5; v_call: TRBV2; cdr3_aa: CASTRTRTSAETQYF; cdr3_nt: TGTGCCAGCACTCGAACCCGCACTAGCGCAGAGACCCAGTACTTC
clone_size: .; d_call: TRBD2; j_call: TRBJ2-2; v_call: TRBV5-1; cdr3_aa: CASSYGLAHDSTGELFF; cdr3_nt: TGCGCCAGCAGCTACGGACTAGCGCACGATAGCACCGGGGAGCTGTTTTTT
clone_size: few; d_call: .; j_call: TRBJ1-2; v_call: TRBV2; cdr3_aa: CASYFTSHYGYTF; cdr3_nt: TGTGCCAGCTATTTTACTAGTCACTATGGCTACACCTTC
clone_size: .; d_call: .; j_call: TRBJ1-1; v_call: TRBV2; cdr3_aa: CASSEQEGYTEAFF; cdr3_nt: TGTGCCAGCAGTGAACAGGAGGGGTACACTGAAGCTTTCTTT
clone_size: .; d_call: TRBD1; j_call: TRBJ1-1; v_call: TRBV6-5; cdr3_aa: CASRRQGLEAFF; cdr3_nt: TGTGCCAGCAGAAGACAGGGCCTTGAAGCTTTCTTT
clone_size: once; d_call: .; j_call: TRBJ2-2; v_call: TRBV11-3; cdr3_aa: CASSPTKNTGELFF; cdr3_nt: TGTGCCAGCAGCCCGACAAAGAACACCGGGGAGCTGTTTTTT
clone_size: once; d_call: .; j_call: TRBJ1-4; v_call: TRBV29-1; cdr3_aa: CSARGGVLEEKLFF; cdr3_nt: TGCAGCGCCAGAGGTGGGGTCCTGGAAGAAAAACTGTTTTTT
clone_size: .; d_call: .; j_call: TRBJ2-5; v_call: TRBV5-1; cdr3_aa: CASSLAVVSGGQETQYF; cdr3_nt: TGCGCCAGCAGCTTGGCGGTTGTCAGTGGGGGCCAAGAGACCCAGTACTTC
clone_size: once; d_call: TRBD1; j_call: TRBJ1-1; v_call: TRBV30; cdr3_aa: CAWSFGLKGAGGHRGEAFF; cdr3_nt: TGTGCCTGGAGTTTTGGCCTTAAGGGGGCCGGGGGACACCGGGGTGAAGCTTTCTTT
clone_size: .; d_call: .; j_call: TRBJ1-1; v_call: TRBV14; cdr3_aa: CASSQSYTEAFF; cdr3_nt: TGTGCCAGCAGCCAATCCTACACTGAAGCTTTCTTT
clone_size: .; d_call: TRBD2; j_call: TRBJ2-3; v_call: TRBV10-2; cdr3_aa: CASGRGLAATDTQYF; cdr3_nt: TGCGCCAGCGGGAGGGGACTAGCGGCCACAGATACGCAGTATTTT
clone_size: .; d_call: .; j_call: TRBJ1-4; v_call: TRBV7-3; cdr3_aa: CASSPPYSQGLFF; cdr3_nt: TGTGCCAGCAGCCCACCCTATTCCCAGGGACTGTTTTTT
clone_size: once; d_call: .; j_call: TRBJ1-2; v_call: TRBV5-6; cdr3_aa: CASSFPTAGGYTF; cdr3_nt: TGTGCCAGCAGCTTCCCCACGGCTGGGGGCTACACCTTC
clone_size: once; d_call: .; j_call: TRBJ2-2; v_call: TRBV6-5; cdr3_aa: CASMGTGELFF; cdr3_nt: TGTGCCAGCATGGGGACCGGGGAGCTGTTTTTT
clone_size: .; d_call: .; j_call: TRBJ2-1; v_call: TRBV6-5; cdr3_aa: CASTPAFGKQFF; cdr3_nt: TGTGCCAGCACACCGGCCTTCGGGAAGCAGTTCTTC
clone_size: .; d_call: TRBD2; j_call: TRBJ2-1; v_call: TRBV5-1; cdr3_aa: CASSLGLAGVNEQFF; cdr3_nt: TGCGCCAGCAGCTTGGGTTTAGCGGGAGTAAATGAGCAGTTCTTC
clone_size: once; d_call: .; j_call: TRBJ1-5; v_call: TRBV28; cdr3_aa: CASSLAGSGNQPQHF; cdr3_nt: TGTGCCAGCAGTTTGGCAGGGAGCGGCAATCAGCCCCAGCATTTT
clone_size: once; d_call: .; j_call: TRBJ2-3; v_call: TRBV12-5; cdr3_aa: CASGSSLTDTQYF; cdr3_nt: TGTGCTAGTGGTTCCTCACTTACAGATACGCAGTATTTT
clone_size: .; d_call: .; j_call: TRBJ2-1; v_call: TRBV5-6; cdr3_aa: CASSLVLAVYNEQFF; cdr3_nt: TGTGCCAGCAGCTTGGTGTTAGCGGTATACAATGAGCAGTTCTTC
clone_size: .; d_call: .; j_call: TRBJ2-3; v_call: TRBV5-1; cdr3_aa: CASSLLPGDVADTQYF; cdr3_nt: TGCGCCAGCAGCTTGCTCCCGGGAGACGTGGCAGATACGCAGTATTTT
clone_size: .; d_call: .; j_call: TRBJ2-2; v_call: TRBV2; cdr3_aa: CASSPRSTGELFF; cdr3_nt: TGTGCCAGCAGTCCTCGATCTACCGGGGAGCTGTTTTTT
clone_size: .; d_call: .; j_call: TRBJ2-7; v_call: TRBV19; cdr3_aa: CASSLFGDLDYEQYF; cdr3_nt: TGTGCCAGTAGTCTTTTTGGGGACCTTGACTACGAGCAGTACTTC
clone_size: .; d_call: TRBD2; j_call: TRBJ2-7; v_call: TRBV30; cdr3_aa: CAWSKAGGYEQYF; cdr3_nt: TGTGCCTGGAGTAAAGCGGGAGGCTACGAGCAGTACTTC
clone_size: .; d_call: TRBD2; j_call: TRBJ2-3; v_call: TRBV10-3; cdr3_aa: CAISESGLAGVVTQYF; cdr3_nt: TGTGCCATCAGTGAGTCGGGACTAGCGGGAGTGGTTACGCAGTATTTT
clone_size: .; d_call: .; j_call: TRBJ1-2; v_call: TRBV7-9; cdr3_aa: CASSLDVARNYGYTF; cdr3_nt: TGTGCCAGCAGCTTAGACGTGGCCCGAAACTATGGCTACACCTTC
clone_size: .; d_call: .; j_call: TRBJ1-2; v_call: TRBV6-1; cdr3_aa: CASSEGSWEGGYGYTF; cdr3_nt: TGTGCCAGCAGTGAAGGGAGCTGGGAGGGAGGCTATGGCTACACCTTC
clone_size: .; d_call: .; j_call: TRBJ1-5; v_call: TRBV5-1; cdr3_aa: CASSPKGGDQPQHF; cdr3_nt: TGCGCCAGCAGTCCCAAGGGGGGGGATCAGCCCCAGCATTTT
clone_size: .; d_call: .; j_call: TRBJ2-1; v_call: TRBV5-8; cdr3_aa: CASSFPGGEQFF; cdr3_nt: TGTGCCAGCAGCTTCCCTGGAGGTGAGCAGTTCTTC
clone_size: .; d_call: TRBD2; j_call: TRBJ2-3; v_call: TRBV5-4; cdr3_aa: CASSLGTSGNTDTQYF; cdr3_nt: TGTGCCAGCAGCTTGGGGACTAGCGGGAACACAGATACGCAGTATTTT
clone_size: .; d_call: .; j_call: TRBJ1-1; v_call: TRBV10-3; cdr3_aa: CAIRVVGNTEAFF; cdr3_nt: TGTGCCATCCGGGTAGTAGGGAACACTGAAGCTTTCTTT